This T cell receptor (beta chain) emerged from a study of OX40 agonist ivuxolimab in advanced cancers. Background on the whole study: Ivuxolimab was an agonistic, fully human IgG2 monoclonal antibody directed against OX40 (CD134), a costimulatory receptor. Intravenous ivuxolimab was administered to patients every 2 weeks at six dose levels: 0.01, 0.1, 0.3, 1.5, 3 and 10 mg/kg. Among the approximately 50 dose-escalation patients, roughly 20 had hepatocellular carcinoma, approximately 15 melanoma, 9 renal cell carcinoma and 9 head and neck cancer. A male proportion of almost 85% and a mean age of roughly 58 years, ranging from roughly 23 to 85, were recorded for the dose-escalation cohort. Prior anti-PD-1, anti-PD-L1 or anti-CTLA-4 therapy was permitted, and 35% to 40% of dose-escalation patients had received checkpoint inhibitors. Partial responses occurred in three dose-escalation patients: two with cutaneous melanoma and one with hepatocellular carcinoma. The point of sequencing TCRbeta in the periphery was to test whether ivuxolimab changed TCR sequence diversity and drove clonal T-cell expansion. The paper covers the monotherapy dose-escalation part of the phase I ivuxolimab trial, which included N = 52 patients. Points the paper makes about the study in general: At doses from 0.1 to 3.0 mg/kg, clonal expansion was seen in both CD4+ and CD8+ blood T cells between baseline and week 6. After ivuxolimab, CD8+ T cells had more expanded clones than CD4+ T cells on average. Low levels of normalized T-cell clonal expansion were also seen in some patients who did not respond. The antigen specificity of the clonally expanded peripheral T cells was not determined. In the 0.1-3.0 mg/kg groups, partial responders were among the patients with the lowest normalized peripheral clonal expansion, particularly in CD8+ T cells.

Points on this clone: It lacks a known antigen. Base qualities are not recorded, but no much larger clone differs from it by a single base.

Genomic DNA was extracted from sorted cells for sequencing of the TCRbeta CDR3 region. The immunoSEQ Assay was used to sequence the TCRbeta CDR3 regions. Drawn from immuneACCESS, this table holds only the in-frame rearrangements with V and J called that TCRdb kept. Clones are partly lost; checked studies trace under half to an unresolved V gene and leave the rest unexplained. This sample has roughly 70,000 clones in its table, and 75% to 90% of those were observed once. 0.4% to 0.5% of the sample comes from the top ten. The trial excluded patients who had a history of autoimmune disease or who were on systemic immunosuppression. Peripheral blood for TCR sequencing was collected from all dose cohorts at baseline, on cycle 4 day 1, and on cycle 7 day 1. The samples were taken from a phase I, first-in-human, multicenter, open-label dose-escalation trial of ivuxolimab. The trial enrolled adults with locally advanced or metastatic head and neck squamous cell, hepatocellular, melanoma or renal cell carcinoma. Before TCR sequencing, CD4+ and CD8+ T cells were separately sorted from peripheral blood.

CDR1 SGDLS and CDR2 YYNGEE are derived from the germline V gene. The V end loses 0 bases and the J end loses 4 bases, and a stretch of 13 bases separates them. Spanning cysteine to phenylalanine, the CDR3 consists of 15 amino acids. The read is trimmed to its CDR3 DNA, 45 bases read in frame from base 1. The material sequenced was CD4+ or CD8+ T cells sorted from blood, taken in a trial of the OX40 agonist ivuxolimab. The sequence was collected from an adult with an advanced solid tumor such as melanoma, head and neck, liver or kidney cancer. The rearrangement combines TRBV9 with TRBJ2-5, with a tentative D gene TRBD2 over 5 matching bases. In nucleotides, the sequence is TGTGCCAGCAGCGTAGCTACGGGATGGGTAGAGACCCAGTACTTC. Translation gives CASSVATGWVETQYF.